In this sample, the clone carrying this T cell receptor beta chain turned up a few times. The sample originates from a study of T cells in Graves' hyperthyroidism and ophthalmopathy. Researchers amplified the TCR beta CDR3 regions from RNA transcripts. Carried out on the TCR CDR3, a first-round RT-PCR used the HTBI primer set. TCRdb processed the multiplex PCR reads anew with MiXCR; each CDR3 protein has one entry. The top ten clones hold about 8.9% of a sample with about 840,000 distinct CDR3 sequences, roughly 40% of them seen once. The germline V gene has CDR1 SQVTM and CDR2 ANQGSEA. The ends lost 4 bases at V and 4 bases at J; junction bases unmatched: 19. There are 18 residues in the CDR3.

Material for sequencing was blood. The V call is TRBV29-1, the J call TRBJ2-7; TRBD1 matches 10 bases. The clonotype comes from a man aged 18 to 30 with Graves' hyperthyroidism. The CDR3 loop is CSVVWFEARDRGSYEQYF. DNA of the CDR3: TGCAGCGTTGTTTGGTTCGAGGCCCGGGACAGGGGCTCATACGAGCAGTACTTC.